In this sample, the clone carrying this T cell receptor beta chain turned up a few times. Its matching antigen is unknown. The sample is drawn from a study of long-term antiretroviral therapy in people with HIV. Survey-level resolution applied to immunoSEQ assay v3.0. Repertoires were generated with immunoSEQ multiplex PCR, while TCRdb's copy carries only in-frame clones and drops some. The sample lists 37,000 or so clones, roughly 80% occurring once. None of the participants with HIV were treated outside the United States. Study-wide results and caveats: Neither ART adherence, viral resistance nor therapy changes were documented. Across all time points, the repertoire was dominated by clones that expanded before ART.

Between the trimmed V and J ends, which lost 6 bases and 6 bases, there was a span of 17 bases. The V gene's germline CDR1 is MDHEN and CDR2 SYDVKM. The length of the CDR3 is 15 residues. The chain employs TRBV28 and TRBJ1-4; D remains ambiguous. This specimen was unsorted PBMCs, taken 3.4 years after starting antiretroviral therapy. This receptor was taken from a man aged 25 to 40 with HIV. The CDR3 nucleotides are TGTGCCAGCAGCTCCATGCGCGGGAGCGATGAAAAACTGTTTTTT. Its protein product is CASSSMRGSDEKLFF.